The present TCR beta chain was sequenced within a study of neurological immune-mediated disorders (dated 2019 in TCRdb). At the level of the whole study: Among the 34 multiple sclerosis patients, relapsing-remitting MS was present in about 31 and secondary progressive MS was present in 3. Peripheral blood TCR-beta repertoires from patients with HTLV-I-associated myelopathy (HAM/TSP), patients with multiple sclerosis, and healthy controls were compared in the study using UMI-based sequencing. Longitudinal samples, technical triplicates and paired sorted CD4+ and CD8+ T-cell subsets, alongside PBMC samples, were included among the approximately 98 TCR-beta libraries. Longitudinal HAM/TSP and healthy donors had 3 time-points each (roughly 3-40 month intervals). Of the roughly 68 subjects in the cohort, some 14 were HAM/TSP patients, about 34 were multiple sclerosis patients, and around 20 were healthy controls.

To synthesize cDNA, template-switch 5'RACE was performed with a primer carrying a 10-nucleotide random unique molecular identifier so that each TCR transcript was tagged. Each sequencing run produced over 190 million TCR-beta sequences covering 15-18 subjects. Total RNA was extracted with the RNeasy kit. The KAPA Real-time Library Amplification kit was used to amplify TCR-beta VDJ regions with primers for the TCR constant region and the 5'RACE anchor. Sample indexes and Illumina adaptors were added in a first PCR, after which library yield was increased in a second PCR. After purification with Ampure beads, the TCR product of roughly 650 bp was size-selected on a 2% E-gel SizeSelection system. Before pooling, library quality was assessed on a Bioanalyzer, concentration was determined with Qubit, and library quantification was performed with the Kapa Library Quantification kit. Paired-end 2 x 150 bp sequencing of the libraries was performed on an Illumina HiSeq 2500. To increase sequence diversity, roughly 24-32% phiX was spiked into each library pool. The study's processing was this. Quality-filtered reads were processed with the UMI-based MiGEC pipeline, which removed over 80% of raw TCR sequences during error correction. VDJ genes were aligned to IMGT germline references, and clonotypes were defined by unique CDR3 amino acid sequence plus V-J genes. Clonal expansion, Shannon diversity, and CDR3 relatedness (CalcPairwiseDistances, ClusterSamples) were evaluated with VDJtools, and phylogenetic trees were built with CLCbio workbench. Using coefficient-of-variation modelling across technical triplicates, the study counted a clone as expanded if it had at least 8 unique UMIs. TCRdb took the public reads, trimmed them with fastp at Q25, ran MiXCR for clone calling and kept in-frame beta chains. CDR3 protein duplicates are merged, each entry listing the most common genes and DNA. These V and J calls originate from TCRdb's pipeline instead of the authors' own analysis. The sample data list 84,000 or so distinct CDR3 sequences, and 4.3% of these were observed just once. The top ten clonotypes cover over 5.5% of the sample.

V loses 6 bases of germline sequence and J loses 5 bases, and the interval between the two ends is 16 bases. Reading the germline V gene gives CDR1 SQVTM and CDR2 ANQGSEA. The CDR3 has 14 amino acids, counting the end cysteine and phenylalanine. Only CDR3 DNA remains: 42 bases, in frame from the first base. Study-wide conclusions, independent of this receptor: Repertoires from 18 of 34 MS patients were grouped by phylogenetic analysis into a cluster of related CDR3 sequences, suggesting a possible repertoire-level signature. No clinical or MRI features were associated with the MS cluster, and the authors said that larger cohorts are needed. No identical CDR3 amino acid sequences were found to be shared among expanded clones across subjects, suggesting that TCR-beta repertoires were private in all groups. The highest TCR clonal expansion was observed in HAM/TSP patients, whereas the lowest was observed in MS patients, even when compared with healthy controls.

What this sample's time point label stands for: longitudinal time-point 3. Unsorted PBMC libraries were generated from 2 million PBMCs stored in RNAlater at -80 °C until RNA extraction. Multiple sclerosis patients were enrolled in a US clinical protocol under which disease progression was evaluated by magnetic resonance imaging. PBMCs were separated from peripheral blood using Ficoll-Hypaque density gradient centrifugation and then cryopreserved in liquid nitrogen. This clonotype has a count of ten or more. This receptor's antigen is unknown. The sample holds no much larger clone one base away, and base qualities are not on file.

The TCR originated in a woman aged 55-75 years with multiple sclerosis. The sample was PBMCs. The chain is assembled from TRBV29-1 and TRBJ2-2; the D gene cannot be resolved beyond TRBD1 or TRBD2, each matching 6 bases. The encoded CDR3 is CSVTPGAGTGELFF. The DNA reads TGCAGCGTGACTCCGGGGGCCGGAACCGGGGAGCTGTTTTTT.